The 23 T cell receptor beta chains listed next were all sequenced from one sample in a study of blood T cell repertoires in COVID-19. Here immunoSEQ multiplex PCR was the method, and the copy in TCRdb shows in-frame clones only, minus some. The repertoire has some 38,000 clones, approximately 81% of them found once; the top ten carry 8% to 10%. Sequenced material: peripheral blood. Every receptor here comes from a man aged 55 to 69 in a cohort sampled during active COVID-19.

The V call is TRBV10-1, the J call TRBJ2-4; D is uncertain. This CDR3 has 13 amino acids. CDR1 WNHNN and CDR2 SYGVQD come from the germline V gene (reference sequence). The V gene lost 0 bases and the J gene lost 6 bases, with 6 bases spanning the gap. CDR3 DNA sequence: TGCGCCAGCAGTGAGTCTACAGTAAACATTCAGTACTTC. This codes for CASSESTVNIQYF.

The chain joins TRBV7-9 to TRBJ1-1; 7 bases are shared with TRBD1. After removal of 3 bases from V and 0 bases from J, the junction contained 1 base not matched to a gene. CDR3 length: 14 amino acids. Germline V gene data show CDR1 as SEHNR and CDR2 as FQNEAQ (reference sequence). The DNA for the CDR3 is TGTGCCAGCAGCTTGGGACAGTTGAACACTGAAGCTTTCTTT. Encoded protein: CASSLGQLNTEAFF.

The chain combines TRBV4-1 with TRBJ1-6, with 7 nucleotides matching TRBD1. J gave up 7 bases and V 3 bases, and 3 bases lay outside the gene matches. CDR3 length equals 14 residues. Germline V gene lookup returns CDR1 MGHRA and CDR2 YSYEKL. The DNA of the CDR3 is TGCGCCAGCAGCCACCCGGGACAGAATTCACCCCTCCACTTT. It codes for CASSHPGQNSPLHF.

V gene TRBV10-1 combines with J gene TRBJ1-1; D is unresolved. V lost 5 bases and J lost 10, with 11 bases in between. The CDR3 loop spans 11 amino acids. Germline V gene lookup returns CDR1 WNHNN and CDR2 SYGVQD (reference sequence). The CDR3 loop is CASSSTGVAFF. The CDR3 DNA follows: TGCGCCAGCAGTTCGACCGGGGTAGCTTTCTTT.

V gene TRBV28 combines with J gene TRBJ1-6; D not certain. The CDR3 contains 14 residues. The germline gives CDR1 MDHEN, CDR2 SYDVKM. Trimming removed 2 bases at V and 1 base at J, with 3 bases between. The CDR3, as DNA: TGTGCCAGCAGTTTACTTTCCTATAATTCACCCCTCCACTTT. Translated: CASSLLSYNSPLHF. Combining the CDR3 with reference TRBV28 and TRBJ1-6 gives the whole variable domain DVKVTQSSRYLVKRTGEKVFLECVQDMDHENMFWYRQDPGLGLRLIYFSYDVKMKEKGDIPEGYSVSREKKERFSLILESASTNQTSMYLCASSLLSYNSPLHFGNGTRLTVT.

The V gene is TRBV7-9, the J gene TRBJ2-1; TRBD1 matches 7 bases. With V trimmed by 4 bases and J by 1 base, 7 bases remained unmatched. This CDR3 is 16 amino acids long. Looked up from germline, CDR1 is SEHNR and CDR2 is FQNEAQ (reference sequence). CDR3 region: CASSYYRGRSYNEQFF. CDR3 sequence (DNA): TGTGCCAGCAGCTACTACAGGGGTCGGTCCTACAATGAGCAGTTCTTC.

The rearrangement joins TRBV24-1 to TRBJ2-1; TRBD1 is a possible D gene (5 bases). The germline V and J ends were trimmed by 1 base and 7 bases, with 10 bases remaining between them. The CDR3 spans 14 residues. Germline lookup yields CDR1 KGHDR and CDR2 SFDVKD. CDR3 loop: CATSDFRQINEQFF. In DNA form, the CDR3 reads TGTGCCACCAGTGATTTCCGACAGATTAATGAGCAGTTCTTC.

V usage is TRBV19 and J usage is TRBJ1-6, with unresolved D. The germline V gene has CDR1 LNHDA and CDR2 SQIVND (reference sequence). V was shortened by 5 bases and J by 8 bases, with 7 bases between the two germline ends. The CDR3 loop spans 12 amino acids. The CDR3 DNA is TGTGCCAGTAGTCGTCGAGATTCACCCCTCCACTTT. It translates to CASSRRDSPLHF.

The chain uses TRBV28 and TRBJ1-5; 9 bases line up with TRBD1. J lost 4 bases, V lost 3 bases, and 7 bases had no gene match. The CDR3 sequence is 16 residues long. Germline loops: CDR1 MDHEN, CDR2 SYDVKM. This CDR3 reads CASSFGTGMGNQPQHF. For the CDR3, the DNA is TGTGCCAGCAGTTTTGGGACAGGGATGGGAAATCAGCCCCAGCATTTT.

In this sample, this clone turned up once. The V call is TRBV19, the J call TRBJ2-3; D gene uncertain. The V end lost 6 bases, the J end lost 6 bases, and 10 bases lay between the germline ends. The CDR3 runs 12 residues. CDR1 is LNHDA and CDR2 is SQIVND in the germline V gene (reference sequence). CDR3 sequence: CASRTSSDTQYF. The CDR3 DNA follows: TGTGCCAGTAGGACAAGTTCCGATACGCAGTATTTT.

The chain is built from TRBV14 and TRBJ2-1; TRBD2 matches 7 bases. The CDR3 contains 15 residues. V shed 4 bases, J shed 9 bases, and the junction held 12 bases outside the gene matches. The germline CDR1 and CDR2 sequences are SGHDN and FVKESK. The CDR3 coding sequence is TGTGCCAGCAGCCCGCTAGCGGAGACGTCCCGTGAGCAGTTCTTC. The encoded protein is CASSPLAETSREQFF.

The chain uses TRBV2 and TRBJ2-2; D possibly corresponds to TRBD1 (6 bases). Germline CDR1 is SNHLY and CDR2 is FYNNEI. The CDR3 has 14 residues. Trimming pared 7 bases from V and 4 bases from J, leaving 13 bases between. The CDR3 spells CASTPGHFTGELFF. DNA for the CDR3: TGTGCCAGCACCCCGGGACATTTCACCGGGGAGCTGTTTTTT.

This chain connects TRBV14 to TRBJ2-6; TRBD1 aligns across 8 bases. V dropped 4 bases and J dropped 3; count of bases not matched to a gene: 8. Germline loops: CDR1 SGHDN, CDR2 FVKESK. The CDR3 totals 17 residues. CDR3 DNA sequence: TGTGCCAGCAGCCTGCAGGGGGCGGTAGTTGGGGCCAACGTCCTGACTTTC. Encoded protein: CASSLQGAVVGANVLTF.

The sample holds one count of this clone. The chain joins TRBV7-2 to TRBJ1-6; 9 nucleotides match TRBD1. Germline CDR1 reads SGHTA; CDR2 reads FQGNSA. Unmatched junction bases numbered 6, after V lost 2 bases and J lost 10 bases. The CDR3 has 15 residues. The DNA of the CDR3 is TGTGCCAGCAGCTTAACCGGGACAGGGAAATCACCCCTCCACTTT. Its protein is CASSLTGTGKSPLHF.

The sample holds a few counts of this clone. The chain recombines TRBV5-4 with TRBJ2-5; 8 bases align to TRBD1. Germline trimming cut 4 bases from V and 4 bases from J; bases unmatched to any gene: 9. The CDR3 sequence is 15 residues long. Germline CDR1 is SGHNT and CDR2 is YYREEE (reference sequence). CDR3 sequence: CASSRQTGEAETQYF. DNA for the CDR3: TGTGCCAGCAGCCGTCAGACAGGGGAGGCAGAGACCCAGTACTTC.

This clone was observed once. J is TRBJ1-2 and V is TRBV7-2; 7 positions match TRBD1. The V and J ends lost 5 bases and 9 bases, in that order; junction bases with no gene match: 6. CDR1 is SGHTA, CDR2 FQGNSA, per germline. This CDR3 region has 12 residues. The CDR3 region has the DNA TGTGCCAGCAGCGTTGACAGGGTGAGCTACACCTTC. The encoded protein is CASSVDRVSYTF.

The chain has TRBV28 and TRBJ1-5; D perhaps matches TRBD1 (6 bases). From germline, CDR1 is MDHEN and CDR2 SYDVKM. CDR3 length equals 15 residues. Trimming took 3 bases from V and 4 from J, leaving 13 bases between them. The CDR3 DNA follows: TGTGCCAGCAGTTTTGGACAGATTTGGAATCAGCCCCAGCATTTT. Protein product: CASSFGQIWNQPQHF.

V usage is TRBV12-3 or TRBV12-4 and J usage is TRBJ2-5, with unresolved D. Deletions cut 2 bases from V and 1 base from J, with 5 bases between. The CDR3 length is 13 residues. The CDR3 sequence is CASSLYSQETQYF. The CDR3, as DNA: TGTGCCAGCAGTTTATATAGCCAAGAGACCCAGTACTTC.

This chain links TRBV19 with TRBJ2-5; the match to TRBD2 covers 10 bases. Per germline, CDR1 LNHDA and CDR2 SQIVND (reference sequence). The V and J ends lost 3 bases and 1 base, in that order; junction bases with no gene match: 5. CDR3 length equals 16 residues. The CDR3 DNA follows: TGTGCCAGTAGTATGAAGGTAGCGGGGGGCCAAGAGACCCAGTACTTC. Translating gives CASSMKVAGGQETQYF.

The V gene is TRBV30, the J gene TRBJ2-7; D unresolved. The ends were cut back, 3 bases at V and 2 bases at J, with 5 bases in the middle. This CDR3 has 11 residues. Looked up from germline, CDR1 is GTSNPN and CDR2 is SVGIG (reference sequence). Here the CDR3 DNA reads TGTGCCTGGAGCTTCGCCTACGAGCAGTACTTC. Translating gives CAWSFAYEQYF.

V gene TRBV2 combines with J gene TRBJ2-5; 14 bases are a match to TRBD2. With V trimmed by 4 bases and J by 5 bases, 6 bases remained unmatched. The CDR3 length is 16 residues. Looked up from germline, CDR1 is SNHLY and CDR2 is FYNNEI. CDR3 nucleotide sequence: TGTGCCAGCAGTGGCCGACTAGCGGGAGGGCCGGAGACCCAGTACTTC. Translated, it gives CASSGRLAGGPETQYF.

The chain employs TRBV7-8 and TRBJ1-6; possible D gene TRBD1, 5 bases. V shed 7 bases and J shed 5 bases, with 12 bases lying between them. CDR1 is SGHVS and CDR2 is FQNEAQ in the germline V gene. This CDR3 is 14 amino acids long. CDR3 sequence reads: CASTGAGNNSPLHF. The DNA of the CDR3 is TGTGCCAGCACCGGGGCGGGGAATAATTCACCCCTCCACTTT. Full variable domain (rest looked up from reference TRBV7-8 and TRBJ1-6): GAGVSQSPRYKVAKRGQDVALRCDPISGHVSLFWYQQALGQGPEFLTYFQNEAQLDKSGLPSDRFFAERPEGSVSTLKIQRTQQEDSAVYLCASTGAGNNSPLHFGNGTRLTVT.

The chain couples TRBV15 to TRBJ1-5; D is unclear. Between the trimmed V and J ends, which lost 5 bases and 5 bases, there was a span of 10 bases. The CDR3 has 13 amino acids. Germline V gene lookup returns CDR1 LNHNV and CDR2 YYDKDF (reference sequence). CDR3 sequence reads: CATSLKVDQPQHF. In nucleotides, the CDR3 is TGTGCCACCAGCCTCAAAGTAGATCAGCCCCAGCATTTT.